The source of this T cell receptor beta chain is a study of early T cells in non-severe SARS-CoV-2 infection. Study-wide background: Alpha and beta chains were unpaired, from unsorted whole-blood bulk RNA.

Molecules of cDNA were individually given unique molecular identifiers that were attached to them. TCRdb re-derived calls from the 5' RACE reads in MiXCR, one entry per CDR3 protein. Among 90,000 to 120,000 distinct CDR3 sequences listed, 12% were seen once. Study-level results: Matching against VDJdb likely underestimated virus-specific expansions, favoring anti-spike CD8.

This clonotype appeared many times. Its antigen is not known. Looked up from germline, CDR1 is DFQATT and CDR2 is SNEGSKA (reference sequence). CDR3 length: 12 amino acids. V shed 0 bases and J shed 1 base, with 1 base lying between them. Sequences were obtained from whole blood. The receptor's source is an adult who was a healthcare worker with PCR-confirmed SARS-CoV-2 infection or an uninfected control (not recorded which). This chain uses TRBV20-1 with TRBJ1-3, with unresolved D. CDR3 sequence (DNA): TGCAGTGCTAGAGAGTCTGGAAACACCATATATTTT. Its protein product is CSARESGNTIYF.